Below are 15 T cell receptor beta chains sequenced from a single sample in a study of T cells in Graves' hyperthyroidism and ophthalmopathy. Amplification of TCR beta CDR3 regions used RNA as the template. During a first-round RT-PCR of the TCR CDR3, the HTBI primer set was used. TCRdb redid the calling of the multiplex PCR reads with MiXCR, one entry per CDR3 protein. The sample records approximately 690,000 distinct CDR3 sequences, 14% being singletons. The specimen was blood. The receptors were sampled from a woman in her fifties or sixties with Graves' ophthalmopathy.

This clonotype came up many times. The J gene is TRBJ2-2, the V gene TRBV12-3 or TRBV12-4, with 12 positions matching TRBD2. The CDR3 is made up of 16 amino acids. Trimming cost V 8 bases and J 4 bases; bases outside gene matches: 8. The CDR3 DNA follows: TGTGCCAGCTCACCAGGGACTAGCGGGCGCACCGGGGAGCTGTTTTTT. Its protein product is CASSPGTSGRTGELFF.

This clonotype was recorded many times. V is TRBV11-1 and J is TRBJ1-2; 7 bases align to TRBD1. Germline V lookup: CDR1 SGHAT, CDR2 FQDESV (reference sequence). The V gene end was trimmed by 2 bases and the J gene end by 2 bases; junction bases not matched to a gene: 11. This CDR3 has 17 amino acids. The chain's CDR3 is CASSLTFDREHNYGYTF. CDR3 bases: TGTGCCAGCAGCTTAACCTTCGACAGGGAGCACAACTATGGCTACACCTTC.

This clonotype came up many times. V is TRBV5-4 and J is TRBJ2-7; 9 positions agree with TRBD1. The CDR3 spans 14 residues. Per the germline V gene, CDR1 is SGHNT and CDR2 is YYREEE (reference sequence). The junction had 4 bases not matched to a gene; V was cut back by 3 bases and J by 3 bases. CDR3 bases: TGTGCCAGCAGCTCCCGGGACAGGGACTACGAGCAGTACTTC. This gives the protein CASSSRDRDYEQYF.

The chain uses TRBV24-1 and TRBJ2-7; D possibly corresponds to TRBD1 (6 bases). The germline V gene has CDR1 KGHDR and CDR2 SFDVKD. The CDR3 is 14 amino acids. With 10 bases removed from V and 0 bases from J, the gap between germline ends came to 15 bases. The CDR3 sequence: CATAGTQSSYEQYF. The CDR3 DNA follows: TGTGCCACAGCCGGGACACAGAGCTCCTACGAGCAGTACTTC.

This clonotype was detected many times. The V gene is TRBV30, the J gene TRBJ1-1; TRBD1 might be the D (6 bases). This CDR3 has 14 amino acids. In germline, CDR1 is GTSNPN, CDR2 SVGIG (reference sequence). V dropped 4 bases and J dropped 6 bases, with 18 bases sitting between them. In nucleotides, the CDR3 is TGTGCCTGGACAAACAGGGCCCGCTCTGCTGAAGCTTTCTTT. Amino acid sequence: CAWTNRARSAEAFF.

This chain joins TRBV9 and TRBJ2-2; 7 nucleotides match TRBD1. The CDR3 length is 18 residues. J lost 1 base, V lost 0 bases, and 9 bases had no gene match. Germline-derived CDR1 and CDR2 are SGDLS and YYNGEE. CDR3 nucleotides: TGTGCCAGCAGCGTAGGCAAAGGGGGCTCCCTGAACACCGGGGAGCTGTTTTTT. This codes for CASSVGKGGSLNTGELFF.

This clonotype occurred many times. The CDR3 bases are TGTGCCAGCAGCTTAGTTGTAGGCGTCCTGAACACTGAAGCTTTCTTT. Translated, it gives CASSLVVGVLNTEAFF. The rearrangement joins TRBV7-9 to TRBJ1-1; unclear D gene. The germline V gene has CDR1 SEHNR and CDR2 FQNEAQ (reference sequence). The CDR3 runs to 16 residues. V lost 1 base and J 0 bases, leaving 12 bases between the germline ends.

This clonotype was counted at least ten times. This chain joins TRBV12-3 or TRBV12-4 and TRBJ2-7, with D tentatively TRBD1 or TRBD2 (5 bases each). Trimming cost V 5 bases and J 1 base, with 12 bases left between them. The CDR3 sequence is 14 residues long. CDR3 sequence (DNA): TGTGCCAGCAGTACCGGGACGGCTTCCTACGAGCAGTACTTC. It codes for CASSTGTASYEQYF.

This clonotype was counted at least ten times. The CDR3 DNA reads TGTGCCAGCAGCTTAATGGCTAGCACAGATACGCAGTATTTT. It specifies CASSLMASTDTQYF. The chain employs TRBV7-3 and TRBJ2-3, with D unclear. V lost 1 base and J 0 bases, leaving 5 bases between the germline ends. CDR3 length equals 14 residues. Germline CDR1 is SGHTA and CDR2 is FQGTGA.

This clonotype was seen ten or more times. The rearrangement joins TRBV12-3 or TRBV12-4 to TRBJ2-1, with 14 bases matching TRBD2. The CDR3 length is 15 residues. The V and J ends lost 4 bases and 9 bases, in that order; junction bases with no gene match: 5. The CDR3 protein is CASSWRLAGGVEQFF. CDR3 bases: TGTGCCAGCAGTTGGAGACTAGCGGGAGGGGTTGAGCAGTTCTTC.

This sequence joins TRBV20-1 and TRBJ1-5, with a tentative D call TRBD1 (6 bases). Germline V CDR1 and CDR2: DFQATT, SNEGSKA (reference sequence). V lost 0 bases and J lost 0, with 12 bases in between. There are 16 residues in the CDR3. CDR3: CSARDRQGYSNQPQHF. The CDR3 coding sequence is TGCAGTGCTAGAGATCGGCAGGGGTATAGCAATCAGCCCCAGCATTTT.

The chain employs TRBV24-1 and TRBJ2-1; maybe TRBD2 (5 bases). V lost 4 bases, J lost 0 bases, and 12 bases lay in between. Per the germline V gene, CDR1 is KGHDR and CDR2 is SFDVKD. The CDR3 is made up of 16 amino acids. CDR3 residues: CATSDLSGNSYNEQFF. CDR3 nucleotides: TGTGCCACCAGTGACCTAAGCGGAAACTCCTACAATGAGCAGTTCTTC.

This clonotype was detected only once. The genes are TRBV6-5 and TRBJ2-4; D not certain. CDR3 length equals 14 residues. Per germline, CDR1 MNHEY and CDR2 SVGAGI. Trimming shortened V by 4 bases and J by 8 bases, and 15 bases separated the two germline ends. The CDR3 sequence: CASSSGSSVDIQYF. CDR3 DNA: TGTGCCAGCAGTTCAGGAAGTTCGGTGGACATTCAGTACTTC.

The chain recombines TRBV2 with TRBJ1-2; 9 bases agree with TRBD1. The CDR3 covers 14 residues. V lost 1 base and J lost 10; bases outside the gene matches: 7. CDR1 is SNHLY, CDR2 FYNNEI, per germline. CDR3 region: CASSEDWGQGAYTF. The CDR3 nucleotides read TGTGCCAGCAGTGAAGACTGGGGACAGGGTGCCTACACCTTC.

There are many counts of this clonotype. The V gene is TRBV5-1, the J gene TRBJ2-1; D perhaps matches TRBD1 (6 bases). Trimming stripped 0 bases from V and 6 bases from J, with 22 bases between. The CDR3 consists of 18 residues. Germline V gives CDR1 SGHRS, CDR2 YFSETQ. The CDR3 bases are TGCGCCAGCAGCTTGGGGACAGTTTTTAGGATTGGGGCCAATGAGCAGTTCTTC. This sequence encodes CASSLGTVFRIGANEQFF.